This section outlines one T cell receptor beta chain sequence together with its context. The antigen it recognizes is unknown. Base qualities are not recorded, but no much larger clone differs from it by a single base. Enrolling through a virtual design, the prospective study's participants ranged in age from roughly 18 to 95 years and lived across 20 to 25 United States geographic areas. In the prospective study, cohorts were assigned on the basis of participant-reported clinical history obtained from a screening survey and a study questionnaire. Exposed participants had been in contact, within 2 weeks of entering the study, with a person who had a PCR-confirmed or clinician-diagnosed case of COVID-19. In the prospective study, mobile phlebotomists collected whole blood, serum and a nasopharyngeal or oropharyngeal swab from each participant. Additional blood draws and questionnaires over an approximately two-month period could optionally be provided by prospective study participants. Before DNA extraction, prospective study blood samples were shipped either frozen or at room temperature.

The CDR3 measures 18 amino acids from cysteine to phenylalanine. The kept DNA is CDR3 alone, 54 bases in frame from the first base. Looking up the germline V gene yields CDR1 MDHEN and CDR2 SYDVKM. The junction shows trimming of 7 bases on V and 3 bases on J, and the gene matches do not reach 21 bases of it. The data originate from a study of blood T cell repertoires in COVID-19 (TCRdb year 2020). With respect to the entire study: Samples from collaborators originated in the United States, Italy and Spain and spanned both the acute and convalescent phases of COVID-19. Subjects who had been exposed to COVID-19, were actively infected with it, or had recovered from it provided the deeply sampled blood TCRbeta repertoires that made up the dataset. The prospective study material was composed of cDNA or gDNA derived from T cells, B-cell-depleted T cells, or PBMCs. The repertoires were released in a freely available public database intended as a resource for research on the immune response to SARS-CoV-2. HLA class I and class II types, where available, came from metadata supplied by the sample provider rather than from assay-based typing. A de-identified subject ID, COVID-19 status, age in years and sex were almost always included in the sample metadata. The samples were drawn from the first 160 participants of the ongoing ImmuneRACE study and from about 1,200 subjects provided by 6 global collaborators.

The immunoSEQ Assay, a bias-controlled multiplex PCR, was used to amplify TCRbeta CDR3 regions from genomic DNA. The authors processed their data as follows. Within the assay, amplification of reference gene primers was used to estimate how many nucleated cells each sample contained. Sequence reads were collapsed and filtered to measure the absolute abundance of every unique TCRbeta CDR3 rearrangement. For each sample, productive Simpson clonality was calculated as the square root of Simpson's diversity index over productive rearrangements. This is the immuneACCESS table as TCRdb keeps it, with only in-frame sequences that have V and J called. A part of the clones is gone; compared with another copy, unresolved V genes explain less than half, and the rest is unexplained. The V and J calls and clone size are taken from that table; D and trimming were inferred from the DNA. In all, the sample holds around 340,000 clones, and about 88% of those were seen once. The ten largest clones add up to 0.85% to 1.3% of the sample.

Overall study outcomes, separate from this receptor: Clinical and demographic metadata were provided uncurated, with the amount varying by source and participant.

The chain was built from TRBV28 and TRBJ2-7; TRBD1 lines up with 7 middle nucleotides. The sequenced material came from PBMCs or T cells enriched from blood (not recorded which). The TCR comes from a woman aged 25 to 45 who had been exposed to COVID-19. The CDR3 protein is CASNPSRIGTAILYEQYF. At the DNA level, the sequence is TGTGCCAGCAATCCCTCGCGAATCGGGACAGCAATCCTCTACGAGCAGTACTTC.